This TCR beta chain stems from a study of T cell responses to AZD1222 COVID-19 vaccine (dated by TCRdb to about 2021). For the wider study: AZD1222 recipients whose second dose came at about 4 weeks and those whose second dose came at about 12 weeks were combined into one group, since spike-specific TCR depth and breadth did not differ between the two schedules. A total of 230 to 250 trial participants underwent TCR sequencing, of whom some 210 received two doses of AZD1222 and about 26 received two doses of the MenACWY control vaccine. Trial participants were enrolled by age into 18-55, 56-69 and 70-plus year subgroups, with roughly 160, 29 and 62 TCR-sequenced participants respectively. Study-level results and caveats: Because no samples from the day 14 peak response were available, repertoires could be characterized only after the peak T cell response. After two AZD1222 doses, spike-specific TCR breadth and depth were significantly higher than at day 0 and than in MenACWY recipients. Conclusions about previously exposed vaccinees were limited because only a handful of AZD1222 recipients were SARS-CoV-2 seropositive at baseline. Epitopes outside the regions mutated in the B.1.351 and B.1.1.7 variants were reportedly recognized by nearly half of the unique spike-specific TCRs. Participants were mostly white British, with more females than males. The authors suggested clonal diversity may have been underestimated. The 56-69-year group was small, and its depth increase did not reach significance, likely because of low power. CD4 TCRs associated with the vaccine covered the entire spike protein, and the dominant responses were in regions 160-218 and 743-854.

What this sample's time point label stands for: baseline before first vaccination. Vaccinee samples came from UK trials COV001 and COV002, including a single-blind randomized controlled phase 2/3 trial of AZD1222 (ChAdOx1 nCoV-19) in healthy adults. Trial participant PBMC samples were collected at day 0 and day 28 after the second dose for TCRbeta chain sequencing. The CDR3 regions of human TCRbeta chains were analyzed by immunosequencing. In the source study's methods: Repertoire TCRs were checked for matches against a reference library of SARS-CoV-2-specific TCRs that had been generated using the MIRA antigen-specificity platform. Breadth was defined as the fraction of unique TCRs that were SARS-CoV-2-associated. Depth was defined as the fraction of total T cells that were SARS-CoV-2-associated. Using the MIRA data, every spike-specific TCR was mapped to the spike region that the TCR reacted to and assigned to either a CD4 or a CD8 class. Log10-transformed breadth and depth values were compared by one-way ANOVA with Sidak's multiple comparisons tests. The table was pulled from immuneACCESS by TCRdb, which kept in-frame rearrangements only. Such tables lose some clones; where checked, under half of the loss comes from unresolved V genes, and the rest has no known cause. V and J calls and clone size come straight from that table; D and trimming were deduced from the DNA. The sample table lists tens of thousands of clones, about three quarters of them with a count of one. Around 7% of the sample goes to the ten largest clones.

Trimming takes 6 bases from V and 5 bases from J, and the germline ends sit 13 bases apart. There are 13 amino acids in the CDR3, from cysteine to phenylalanine inclusive. The only DNA kept is the CDR3, 39 bases in frame from the first base. CDR1 is given as MNHEY and CDR2 as SVGAGI, both from the germline V gene. This clone was observed a handful of times. Its target antigen remains unknown. Base-call qualities are not available, and no considerably larger clone is one nucleotide away. Here the sequenced sample was peripheral blood, taken on day 0 of AZD1222 vaccination. The TCR comes from an adult in good health. The chain uses TRBV6-5 and TRBJ2-5, with the D gene not confidently named. The sequenced DNA: TGTGCCAGCAGCCGGCGGTTTAGGGAGACCCAGTACTTC. This gives the protein CASSRRFRETQYF.